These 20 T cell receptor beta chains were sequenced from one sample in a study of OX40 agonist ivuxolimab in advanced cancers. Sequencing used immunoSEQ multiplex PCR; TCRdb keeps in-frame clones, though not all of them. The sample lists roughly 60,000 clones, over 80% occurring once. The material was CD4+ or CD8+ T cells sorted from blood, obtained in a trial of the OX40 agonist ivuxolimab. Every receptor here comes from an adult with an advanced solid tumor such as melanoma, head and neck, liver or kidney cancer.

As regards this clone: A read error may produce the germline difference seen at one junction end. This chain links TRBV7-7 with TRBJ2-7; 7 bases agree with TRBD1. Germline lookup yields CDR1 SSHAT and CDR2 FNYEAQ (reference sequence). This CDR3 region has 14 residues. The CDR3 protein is CASSHRDSRYEQYF. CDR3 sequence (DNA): TGTGCTAGCAGCCACCGGGACAGTCGCTACGAGCAGTACTTC. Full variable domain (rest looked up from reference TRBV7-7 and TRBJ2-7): GAGVSQSPRYKVTKRGQDVTLRCDPISSHATLYWYQQALGQGPEFLTYFNYEAQPDKSGLPSDRFSAERPEGSISTLTIQRTEQRDSAMYRCASSHRDSRYEQYFGPGTRLTVT.

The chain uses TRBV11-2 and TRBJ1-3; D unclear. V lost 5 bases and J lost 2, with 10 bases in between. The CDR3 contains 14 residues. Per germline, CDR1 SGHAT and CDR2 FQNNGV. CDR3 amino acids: CASSPLWPGNTIYF. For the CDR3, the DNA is TGTGCCAGCAGCCCCCTGTGGCCTGGAAACACCATATATTTT.

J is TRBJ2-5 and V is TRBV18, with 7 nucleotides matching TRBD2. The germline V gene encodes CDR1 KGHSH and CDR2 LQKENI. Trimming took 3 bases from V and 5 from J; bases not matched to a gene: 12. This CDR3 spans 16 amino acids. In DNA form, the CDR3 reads TGTGCCAGCTCACCCCTGGGAGGGGCAAATATGGAGACCCAGTACTTC. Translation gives CASSPLGGANMETQYF.

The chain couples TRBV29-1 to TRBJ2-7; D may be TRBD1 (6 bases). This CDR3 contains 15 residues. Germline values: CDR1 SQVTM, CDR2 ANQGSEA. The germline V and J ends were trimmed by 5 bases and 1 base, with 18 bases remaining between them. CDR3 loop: CSVLKLRGQSYEQYF. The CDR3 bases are TGCAGCGTTCTTAAACTACGGGGACAATCCTACGAGCAGTACTTC.

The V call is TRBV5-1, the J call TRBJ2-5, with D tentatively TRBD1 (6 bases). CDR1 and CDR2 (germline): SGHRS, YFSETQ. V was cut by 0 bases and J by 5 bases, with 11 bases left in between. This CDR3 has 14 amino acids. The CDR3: CASSLGQARETQYF. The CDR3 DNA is TGCGCCAGCAGCTTGGGACAGGCTAGGGAGACCCAGTACTTC.

This CDR3 reads CASSYATGLAGADTQYF. CDR3 nucleotides: TGCGCCAGCAGTTACGCGACGGGACTAGCGGGAGCAGATACGCAGTATTTT. The rearrangement joins TRBV10-1 to TRBJ2-3; 14 nucleotides align to TRBD2. Losses at the gene ends were 5 bases for V and 4 bases for J; bases not matched to a gene: 8. The CDR3 length is 17 residues. Germline assignment: CDR1 WNHNN and CDR2 SYGVQD (reference sequence).

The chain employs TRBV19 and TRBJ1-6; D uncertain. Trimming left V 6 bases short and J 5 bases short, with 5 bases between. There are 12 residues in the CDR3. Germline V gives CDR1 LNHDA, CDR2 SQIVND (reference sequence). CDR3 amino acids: CASSQNNSPLHF. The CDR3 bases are TGTGCCAGTAGCCAGAATAATTCACCCCTCCACTTT.

The CDR3 DNA follows: TGTGCCAGCAGCTTAGCGAATAGTATGGGTGCGAGCTATGGCTACACCTTC. It specifies CASSLANSMGASYGYTF. This chain links TRBV7-8 with TRBJ1-2; D not certain. Per germline, CDR1 SGHVS and CDR2 FQNEAQ. This CDR3 has 17 residues. V lost 0 bases and J 4 bases, leaving 18 bases between the germline ends. Looking up the rest from reference TRBV7-8 and TRBJ1-2 gives the full variable domain: GAGVSQSPRYKVAKRGQDVALRCDPISGHVSLFWYQQALGQGPEFLTYFQNEAQLDKSGLPSDRFFAERPEGSVSTLKIQRTQQEDSAVYLCASSLANSMGASYGYTFGSGTRLTVV.

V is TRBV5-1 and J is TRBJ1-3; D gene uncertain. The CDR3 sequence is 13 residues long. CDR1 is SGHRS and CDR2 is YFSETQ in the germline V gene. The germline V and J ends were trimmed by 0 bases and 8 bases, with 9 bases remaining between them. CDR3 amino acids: CASSLDLFDTIYF. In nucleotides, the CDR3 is TGCGCCAGCAGCTTGGATCTTTTTGACACCATATATTTT.

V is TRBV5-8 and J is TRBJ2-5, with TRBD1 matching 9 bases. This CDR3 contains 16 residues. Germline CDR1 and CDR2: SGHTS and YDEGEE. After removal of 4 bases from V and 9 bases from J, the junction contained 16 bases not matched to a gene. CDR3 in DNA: TGTGCCAGCAGCCGAGCTCGGGACAGGGCAGTCGGGGCCCAGTACTTC. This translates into CASSRARDRAVGAQYF.

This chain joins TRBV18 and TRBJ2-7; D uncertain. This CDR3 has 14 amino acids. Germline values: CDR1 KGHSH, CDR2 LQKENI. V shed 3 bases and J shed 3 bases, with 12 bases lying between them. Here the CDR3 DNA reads TGTGCCAGCTCACCCGCCGCGACGTACTACGAGCAGTACTTC. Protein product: CASSPAATYYEQYF.

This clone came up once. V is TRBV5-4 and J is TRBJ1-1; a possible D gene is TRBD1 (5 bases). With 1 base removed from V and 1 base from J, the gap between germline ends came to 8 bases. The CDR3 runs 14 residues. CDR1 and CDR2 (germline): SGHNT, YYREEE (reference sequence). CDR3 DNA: TGTGCCAGCAGCTTGAGGGACTGGAACACTGAAGCTTTCTTT. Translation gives CASSLRDWNTEAFF.

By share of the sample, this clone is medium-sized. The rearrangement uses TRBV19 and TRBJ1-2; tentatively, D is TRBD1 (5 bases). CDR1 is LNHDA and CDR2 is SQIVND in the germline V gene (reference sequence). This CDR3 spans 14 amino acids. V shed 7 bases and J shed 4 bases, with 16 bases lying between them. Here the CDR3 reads CASNDPSGTYGYTF. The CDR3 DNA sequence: TGTGCCAGTAACGACCCGTCGGGGACCTATGGCTACACCTTC.

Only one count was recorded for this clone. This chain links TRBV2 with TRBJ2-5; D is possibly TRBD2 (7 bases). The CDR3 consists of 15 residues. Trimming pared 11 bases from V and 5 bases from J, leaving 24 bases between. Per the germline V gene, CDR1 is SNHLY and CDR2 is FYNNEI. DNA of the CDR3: TGTGCCTCCATTCTAGGGGGAGGGCCTACGGAGACCCAGTACTTC. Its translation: CASILGGGPTETQYF.

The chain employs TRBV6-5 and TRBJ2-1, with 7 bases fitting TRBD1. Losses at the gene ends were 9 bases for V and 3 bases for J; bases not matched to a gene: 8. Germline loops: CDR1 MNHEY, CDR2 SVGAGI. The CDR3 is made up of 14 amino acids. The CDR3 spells CASKPGQNYNEQFF. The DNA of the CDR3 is TGTGCCAGTAAGCCGGGACAGAACTACAATGAGCAGTTCTTC.

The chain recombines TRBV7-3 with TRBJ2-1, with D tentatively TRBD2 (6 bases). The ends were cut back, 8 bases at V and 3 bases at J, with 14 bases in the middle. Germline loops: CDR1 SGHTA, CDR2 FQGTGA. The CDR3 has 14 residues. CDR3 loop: CASGPGLDYNEQFF. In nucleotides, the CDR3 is TGTGCCAGCGGCCCGGGACTGGACTACAATGAGCAGTTCTTC.

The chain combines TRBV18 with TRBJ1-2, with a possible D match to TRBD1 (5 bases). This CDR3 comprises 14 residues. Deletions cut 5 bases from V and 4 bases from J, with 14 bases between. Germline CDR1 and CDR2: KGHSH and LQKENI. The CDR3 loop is CASSSTDILYGYTF. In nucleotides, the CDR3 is TGTGCCAGCTCATCGACGGACATCCTCTATGGCTACACCTTC. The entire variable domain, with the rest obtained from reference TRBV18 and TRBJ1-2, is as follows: NAGVMQNPRHLVRRRGQEARLRCSPMKGHSHVYWYRQLPEEGLKFMVYLQKENIIDESGMPKERFSAEFPKEGPSILRIQQVVRGDSAAYFCASSSTDILYGYTFGSGTRLTVV.

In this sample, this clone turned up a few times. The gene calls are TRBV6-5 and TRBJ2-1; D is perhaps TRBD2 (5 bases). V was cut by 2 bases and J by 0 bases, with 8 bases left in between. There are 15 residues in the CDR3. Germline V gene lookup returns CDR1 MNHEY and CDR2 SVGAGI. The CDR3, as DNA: TGTGCCAGCAGTTACAGCGGCCCCTCCTACAATGAGCAGTTCTTC. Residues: CASSYSGPSYNEQFF.

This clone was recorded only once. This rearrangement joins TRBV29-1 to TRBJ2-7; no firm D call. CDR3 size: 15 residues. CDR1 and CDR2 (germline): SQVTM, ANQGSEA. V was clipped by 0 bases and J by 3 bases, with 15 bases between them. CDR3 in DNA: TGCAGCGTTGAAGAATCATCACGGCCGGGCTACGAGCAGTACTTC. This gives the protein CSVEESSRPGYEQYF.

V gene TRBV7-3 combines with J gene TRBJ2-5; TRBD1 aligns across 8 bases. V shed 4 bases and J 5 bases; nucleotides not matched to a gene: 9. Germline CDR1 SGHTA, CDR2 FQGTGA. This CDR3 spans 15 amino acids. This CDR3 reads CASSSVTGAGETQYF. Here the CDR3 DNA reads TGTGCCAGCAGCTCCGTGACAGGGGCGGGTGAGACCCAGTACTTC. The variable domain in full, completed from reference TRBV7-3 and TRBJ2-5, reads GAGVSQTPSNKVTEKGKYVELRCDPISGHTALYWYRQSLGQGPEFLIYFQGTGAADDSGLPNDRFFAVRPEGSVSTLKIQRTERGDSAVYLCASSSVTGAGETQYFGPGTRLLVL.